The text below deals with one T cell receptor (beta chain). The protocol was immunoSEQ multiplex PCR, while the TCRdb copy is restricted to in-frame clones and leaves out a portion. The sample holds 450,000 to 700,000 clones; nearly 97% are singletons and the top ten take roughly 0.1%. This CDR3 is built from 16 residues. CDR1 MGHRA and CDR2 YSYEKL come from the germline V gene. Trimming cost V 2 bases and J 5 bases, with 15 bases left between them. The data stem from a study of shared clonotypes between healthy human individuals. Selected positively for CCR7 and CD45RO-negative, naive CD8 cells excluded terminally differentiated effector memory CD45RA+ cells.

The sequencing sample was made of naive CD8+ T cells sorted from blood. This chain links TRBV4-1 with TRBJ2-2, with no clear D. The TCR comes from a woman under 40 in good health. This CDR3 reads CASSQFGGARTGELFF. CDR3 DNA sequence: TGCGCCAGCAGCCAATTTGGCGGAGCGAGGACCGGGGAGCTGTTTTTT.